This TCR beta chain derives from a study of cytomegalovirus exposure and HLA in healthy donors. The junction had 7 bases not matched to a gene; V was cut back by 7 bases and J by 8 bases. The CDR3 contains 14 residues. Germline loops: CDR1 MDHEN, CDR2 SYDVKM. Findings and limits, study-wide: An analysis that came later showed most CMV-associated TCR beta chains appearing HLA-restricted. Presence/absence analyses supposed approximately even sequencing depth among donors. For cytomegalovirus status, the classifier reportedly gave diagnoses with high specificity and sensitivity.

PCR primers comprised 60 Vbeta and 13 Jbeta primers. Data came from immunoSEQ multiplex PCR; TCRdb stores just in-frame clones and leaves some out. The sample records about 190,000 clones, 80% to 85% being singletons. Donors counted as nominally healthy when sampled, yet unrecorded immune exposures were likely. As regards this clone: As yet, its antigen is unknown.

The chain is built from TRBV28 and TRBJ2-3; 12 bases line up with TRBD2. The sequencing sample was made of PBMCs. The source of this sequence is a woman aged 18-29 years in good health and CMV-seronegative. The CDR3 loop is CASTVASGRGTQYF. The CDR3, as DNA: TGTGCCAGCACCGTGGCTAGCGGGAGGGGTACGCAGTATTTT.